A selection of T cell receptor beta chains follows, all from one sample in a study of shared clonotypes between healthy human individuals. Method: immunoSEQ multiplex PCR; TCRdb's copy keeps in-frame clones and lacks some. The table shows 190,000 or so clones, with approximately 62% occurring only once. Sequencing was carried out using memory CD4+ T cells sorted from blood. The receptors stem from a man aged 30 to 45 in good health. Each CDR3 is given with its conserved first and last residue. Fields, in order: V gene, CDR3 length, J gene, clone size, D gene, CDR3 protein, CDR3 DNA. D genes are given only for firm matches. Some rows have no size entry. The others give once, few or many, or a class for an expanded clone.

V gene: TRBV7-2; CDR3 length: 12; J gene: TRBJ2-7; clone size: NA; D gene: NA; CDR3 protein: CASSANSYEQYF; CDR3 DNA: TGTGCCAGCAGCGCAAACTCCTACGAGCAGTACTTC
V gene: TRBV2; CDR3 length: 17; J gene: TRBJ2-4; clone size: NA; D gene: NA; CDR3 protein: CASSRTEGRIAKNIQYF; CDR3 DNA: TGTGCCAGCAGTCGCACGGAGGGACGCATAGCCAAAAACATTCAGTACTTC
V gene: TRBV10-1; CDR3 length: 14; J gene: TRBJ2-3; clone size: few; D gene: NA; CDR3 protein: CARNRGLRTDTQYF; CDR3 DNA: TGCGCCAGAAACAGGGGACTTCGCACAGATACGCAGTATTTT
V gene: TRBV11-1; CDR3 length: 15; J gene: TRBJ2-3; clone size: NA; D gene: NA; CDR3 protein: CASSFQTGSTDTQYF; CDR3 DNA: TGTGCCAGCAGCTTCCAGACAGGTAGCACAGATACGCAGTATTTT
V gene: TRBV7-8; CDR3 length: 14; J gene: TRBJ2-7; clone size: NA; D gene: NA; CDR3 protein: CASSLTGTFYEQYF; CDR3 DNA: TGTGCCAGCAGCTTAACAGGGACTTTCTACGAGCAGTACTTC
V gene: TRBV5-6; CDR3 length: 17; J gene: TRBJ2-6; clone size: NA; D gene: TRBD2; CDR3 protein: CASRVAGGGSGANVLTF; CDR3 DNA: TGTGCCAGCAGAGTAGCGGGAGGGGGATCTGGGGCCAACGTCCTGACTTTC
V gene: TRBV5-1; CDR3 length: 17; J gene: TRBJ2-2; clone size: once; D gene: NA; CDR3 protein: CASSLLYRELNTGELFF; CDR3 DNA: TGCGCCAGCAGCTTGTTGTACCGGGAGTTGAACACCGGGGAGCTGTTTTTT
V gene: TRBV5-4; CDR3 length: 16; J gene: TRBJ2-1; clone size: NA; D gene: TRBD1; CDR3 protein: CASSYGTGASYNEQFF; CDR3 DNA: TGTGCCAGCAGCTACGGGACAGGGGCCTCCTACAATGAGCAGTTCTTC
V gene: TRBV28; CDR3 length: 12; J gene: TRBJ2-7; clone size: NA; D gene: NA; CDR3 protein: CASSFGSYEQYF; CDR3 DNA: TGTGCCAGCAGTTTCGGGAGCTACGAGCAGTACTTC
V gene: TRBV11-2; CDR3 length: 14; J gene: TRBJ2-1; clone size: many; D gene: NA; CDR3 protein: CASSLGDPQYEQFF; CDR3 DNA: TGTGCCAGCAGCTTAGGGGACCCGCAGTATGAGCAGTTCTTC
V gene: TRBV7-9; CDR3 length: 15; J gene: TRBJ2-1; clone size: NA; D gene: NA; CDR3 protein: CASSRPGSGYNEQFF; CDR3 DNA: TGTGCCAGCAGCCGCCCGGGTAGCGGTTACAATGAGCAGTTCTTC
V gene: TRBV5-1; CDR3 length: 16; J gene: TRBJ2-3; clone size: NA; D gene: NA; CDR3 protein: CASSPPLATGTDTQYF; CDR3 DNA: TGCGCCAGCAGCCCGCCACTCGCTACGGGGACAGATACGCAGTATTTT
V gene: TRBV7-7; CDR3 length: 14; J gene: TRBJ2-1; clone size: few; D gene: NA; CDR3 protein: CASSFGEAWTEQFF; CDR3 DNA: TGTGCCAGCAGCTTTGGGGAGGCTTGGACTGAGCAGTTCTTC
V gene: TRBV10-1; CDR3 length: 16; J gene: TRBJ2-1; clone size: NA; D gene: TRBD1; CDR3 protein: CANSPGTGGSYNEQFF; CDR3 DNA: TGCGCCAACAGTCCCGGGACAGGGGGTTCCTACAATGAGCAGTTCTTC
V gene: TRBV10-3; CDR3 length: 14; J gene: TRBJ2-1; clone size: few; D gene: TRBD2; CDR3 protein: CATFDPGLPNEQFF; CDR3 DNA: TGTGCCACTTTCGACCCGGGACTACCGAATGAGCAGTTCTTC
V gene: TRBV28; CDR3 length: 16; J gene: TRBJ2-5; clone size: NA; D gene: TRBD1; CDR3 protein: CASSLGTGRFQETQYF; CDR3 DNA: TGTGCCAGCAGTTTGGGGACAGGGAGGTTTCAGGAGACCCAGTACTTC
V gene: TRBV18; CDR3 length: 13; J gene: TRBJ1-3; clone size: once; D gene: NA; CDR3 protein: CASSPGSGNTIYF; CDR3 DNA: TGTGCCAGCTCACCAGGGTCTGGAAACACCATATATTTT
V gene: TRBV7-2; CDR3 length: 15; J gene: TRBJ2-7; clone size: NA; D gene: TRBD2; CDR3 protein: CASSRTSGIIYEQYF; CDR3 DNA: TGTGCCAGCAGCCGGACTAGCGGGATTATCTACGAGCAGTACTTC